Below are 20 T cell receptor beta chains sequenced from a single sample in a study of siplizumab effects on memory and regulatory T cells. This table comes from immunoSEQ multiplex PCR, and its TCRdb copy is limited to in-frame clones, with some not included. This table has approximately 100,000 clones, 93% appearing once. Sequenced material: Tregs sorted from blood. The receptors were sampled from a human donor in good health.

The CDR3 sequence: CAISGQGLYNSPLHF. CDR3 nucleotide sequence: TGTGCCATCAGTGGGCAGGGTCTCTATAATTCACCCCTCCACTTT. The chain links TRBV10-3 to TRBJ1-6, with D tentatively TRBD1 (5 bases). CDR1 and CDR2 (germline): ENHRY, SYGVKD. CDR3 length: 15 residues. V lost 4 bases to trimming and J lost 3 bases, with 10 bases between them.

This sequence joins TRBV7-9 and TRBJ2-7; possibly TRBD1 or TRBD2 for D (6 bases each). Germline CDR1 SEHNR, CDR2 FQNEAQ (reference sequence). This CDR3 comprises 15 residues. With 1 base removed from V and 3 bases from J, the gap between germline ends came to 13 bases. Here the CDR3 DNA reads TGTGCCAGCAGCTTAGAGGGGGGCAAGGGCTACGAGCAGTACTTC. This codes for CASSLEGGKGYEQYF.

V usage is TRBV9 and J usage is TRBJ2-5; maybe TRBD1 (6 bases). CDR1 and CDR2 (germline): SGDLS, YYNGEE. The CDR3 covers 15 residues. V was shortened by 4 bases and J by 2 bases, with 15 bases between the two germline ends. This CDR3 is CASSPTGTPQETQYF. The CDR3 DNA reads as TGTGCCAGCAGCCCCACCGGGACACCGCAAGAGACCCAGTACTTC. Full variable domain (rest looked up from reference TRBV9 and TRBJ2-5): DSGVTQTPKHLITATGQRVTLRCSPRSGDLSVYWYQQSLDQGLQFLIQYYNGEERAKGNILERFSAQQFPDLHSELNLSSLELGDSALYFCASSPTGTPQETQYFGPGTRLLVL.

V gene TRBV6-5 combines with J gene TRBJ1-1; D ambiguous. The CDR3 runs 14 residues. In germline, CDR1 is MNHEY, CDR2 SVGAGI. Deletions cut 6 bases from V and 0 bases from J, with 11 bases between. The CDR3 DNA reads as TGTGCCAGCAGCCCCCTGACCTTGAACACTGAAGCTTTCTTT. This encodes CASSPLTLNTEAFF.

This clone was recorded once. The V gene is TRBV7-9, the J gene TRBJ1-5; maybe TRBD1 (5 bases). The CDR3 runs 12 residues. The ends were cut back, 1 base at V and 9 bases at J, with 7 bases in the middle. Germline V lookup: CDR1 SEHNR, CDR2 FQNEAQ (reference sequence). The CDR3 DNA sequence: TGTGCCAGCAGCTTAGGTGGGGGGCCCCAGCATTTT. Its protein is CASSLGGGPQHF.

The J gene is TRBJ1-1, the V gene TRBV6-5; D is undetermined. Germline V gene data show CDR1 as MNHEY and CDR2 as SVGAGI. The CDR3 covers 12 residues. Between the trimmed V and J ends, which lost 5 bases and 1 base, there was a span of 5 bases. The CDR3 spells CASSGRNTEAFF. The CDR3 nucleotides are TGTGCCAGCAGTGGCCGGAACACTGAAGCTTTCTTT.

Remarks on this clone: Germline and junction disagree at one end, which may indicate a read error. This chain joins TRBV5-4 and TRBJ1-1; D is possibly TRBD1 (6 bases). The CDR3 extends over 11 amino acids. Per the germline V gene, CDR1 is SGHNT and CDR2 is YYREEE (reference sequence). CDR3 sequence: CASSGDTEAFF. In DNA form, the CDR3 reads TGTGCCAGCAGCGGGGACACCGAAGCTTTCTTT.

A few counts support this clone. The CDR3 region is CAWTSWGQGGSTEAFF. The CDR3 DNA reads as TGTGCCTGGACTTCCTGGGGGCAGGGAGGCAGCACTGAAGCTTTCTTT. The rearrangement uses TRBV30 and TRBJ1-1, with D perhaps matching TRBD1 (6 bases). The length of the CDR3 is 16 residues. Germline V gene lookup returns CDR1 GTSNPN and CDR2 SVGIG (reference sequence). Trimming took 4 bases from V and 4 from J, leaving 22 bases between them.

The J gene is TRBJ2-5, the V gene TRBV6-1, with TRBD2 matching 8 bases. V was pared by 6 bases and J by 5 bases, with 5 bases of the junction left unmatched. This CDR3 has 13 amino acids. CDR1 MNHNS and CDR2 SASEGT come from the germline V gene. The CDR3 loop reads CASRVAGMETQYF. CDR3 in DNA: TGTGCCAGCAGGGTAGCGGGGATGGAGACCCAGTACTTC.

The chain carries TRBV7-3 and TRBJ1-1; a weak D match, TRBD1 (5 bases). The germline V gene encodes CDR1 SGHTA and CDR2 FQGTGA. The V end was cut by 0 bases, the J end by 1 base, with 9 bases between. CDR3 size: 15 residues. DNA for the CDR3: TGTGCCAGCAGCTTAACCAGGGCCGCGAACACTGAAGCTTTCTTT. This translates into CASSLTRAANTEAFF.

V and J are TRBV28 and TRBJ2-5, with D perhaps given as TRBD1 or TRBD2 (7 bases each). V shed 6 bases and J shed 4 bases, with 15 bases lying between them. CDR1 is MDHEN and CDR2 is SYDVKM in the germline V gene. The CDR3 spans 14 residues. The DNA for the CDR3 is TGTGCCAGCAGGGAGACAGGGAGGGCAGAGACCCAGTACTTC. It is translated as CASRETGRAETQYF.

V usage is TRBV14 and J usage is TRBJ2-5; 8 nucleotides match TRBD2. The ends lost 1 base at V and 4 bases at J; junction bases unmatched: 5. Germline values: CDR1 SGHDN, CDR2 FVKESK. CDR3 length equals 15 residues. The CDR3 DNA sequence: TGTGCCAGCAGCCAAGTTCGAGCGGGAGTAGAGACCCAGTACTTC. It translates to CASSQVRAGVETQYF.

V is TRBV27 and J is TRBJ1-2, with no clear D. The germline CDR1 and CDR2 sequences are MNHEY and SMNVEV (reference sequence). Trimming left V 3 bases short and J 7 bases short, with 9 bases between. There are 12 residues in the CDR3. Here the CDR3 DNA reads TGTGCCAGCAGTTTCAAAGGAGCTGGCTACACCTTC. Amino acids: CASSFKGAGYTF.

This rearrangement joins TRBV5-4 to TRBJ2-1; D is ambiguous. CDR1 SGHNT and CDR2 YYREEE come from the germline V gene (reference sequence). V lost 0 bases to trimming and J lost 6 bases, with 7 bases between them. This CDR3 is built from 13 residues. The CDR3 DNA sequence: TGTGCCAGCAGCTTGGTGGCCAGCAATGAGCAGTTCTTC. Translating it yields CASSLVASNEQFF.

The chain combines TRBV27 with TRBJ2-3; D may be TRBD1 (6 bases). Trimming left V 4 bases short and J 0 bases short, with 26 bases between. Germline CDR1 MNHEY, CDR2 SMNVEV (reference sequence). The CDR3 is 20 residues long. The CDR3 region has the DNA TGTGCCAGCAGTTATAGTTTTGGGGGCGTACAGAGACCTAGCACAGATACGCAGTATTTT. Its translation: CASSYSFGGVQRPSTDTQYF.

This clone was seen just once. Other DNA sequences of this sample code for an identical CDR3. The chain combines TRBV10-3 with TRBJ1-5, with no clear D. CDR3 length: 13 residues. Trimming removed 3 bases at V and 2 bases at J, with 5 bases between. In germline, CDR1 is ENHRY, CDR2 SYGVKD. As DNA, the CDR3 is TGTGCCATCAGTGATGGGGGCAATCAGCCCCAGCATTTT. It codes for CAISDGGNQPQHF.

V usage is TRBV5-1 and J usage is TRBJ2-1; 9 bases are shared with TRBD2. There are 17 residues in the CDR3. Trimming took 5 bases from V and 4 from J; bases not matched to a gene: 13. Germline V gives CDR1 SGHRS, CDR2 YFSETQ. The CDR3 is CASRRGSSGSFYNEQFF. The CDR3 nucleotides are TGCGCCAGCAGGCGAGGGAGTAGCGGGAGTTTTTACAATGAGCAGTTCTTC.

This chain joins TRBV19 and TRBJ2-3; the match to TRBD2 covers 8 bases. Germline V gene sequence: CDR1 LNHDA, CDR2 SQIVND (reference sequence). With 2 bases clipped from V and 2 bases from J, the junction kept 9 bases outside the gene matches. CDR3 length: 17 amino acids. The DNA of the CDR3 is TGTGCCAGTAGTATACCCAAAGCGGGAGTTTCCACAGATACGCAGTATTTT. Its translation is CASSIPKAGVSTDTQYF.

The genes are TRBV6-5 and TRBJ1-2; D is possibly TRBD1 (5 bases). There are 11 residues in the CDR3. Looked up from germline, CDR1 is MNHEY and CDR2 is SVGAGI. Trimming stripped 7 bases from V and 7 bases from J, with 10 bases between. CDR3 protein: CASTGVGGYTF. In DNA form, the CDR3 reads TGTGCCAGCACGGGGGTTGGTGGCTACACCTTC.

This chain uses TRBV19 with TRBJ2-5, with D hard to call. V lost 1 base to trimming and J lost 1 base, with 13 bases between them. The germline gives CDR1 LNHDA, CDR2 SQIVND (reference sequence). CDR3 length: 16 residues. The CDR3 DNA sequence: TGTGCCAGTAGTATAGTGTTTGGCAGTTCCCAAGAGACCCAGTACTTC. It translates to CASSIVFGSSQETQYF.